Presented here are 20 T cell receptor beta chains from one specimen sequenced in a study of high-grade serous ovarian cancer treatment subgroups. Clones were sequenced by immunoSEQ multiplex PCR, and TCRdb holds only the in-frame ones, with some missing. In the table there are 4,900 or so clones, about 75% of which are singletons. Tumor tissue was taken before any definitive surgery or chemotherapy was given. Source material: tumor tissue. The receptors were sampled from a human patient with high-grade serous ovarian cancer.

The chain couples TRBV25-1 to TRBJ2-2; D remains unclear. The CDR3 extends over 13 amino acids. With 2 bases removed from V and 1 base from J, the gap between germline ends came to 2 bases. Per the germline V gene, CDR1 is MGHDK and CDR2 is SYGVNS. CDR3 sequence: CASSEGNTGELFF. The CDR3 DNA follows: TGTGCCAGCAGTGAAGGGAACACCGGGGAGCTGTTTTTT.

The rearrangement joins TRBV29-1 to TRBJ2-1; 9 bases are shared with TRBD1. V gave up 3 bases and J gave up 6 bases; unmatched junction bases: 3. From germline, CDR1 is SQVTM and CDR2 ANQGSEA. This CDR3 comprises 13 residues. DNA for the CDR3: TGCAGCGTTGACTCGGACAGGGGCAATGAGCAGTTCTTC. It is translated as CSVDSDRGNEQFF.

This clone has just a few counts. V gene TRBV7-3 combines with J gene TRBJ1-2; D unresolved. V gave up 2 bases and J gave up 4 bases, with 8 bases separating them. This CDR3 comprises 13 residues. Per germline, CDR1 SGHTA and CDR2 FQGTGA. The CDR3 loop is CASSLSAGYGYTF. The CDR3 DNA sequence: TGTGCCAGCAGCTTATCGGCAGGCTATGGCTACACCTTC. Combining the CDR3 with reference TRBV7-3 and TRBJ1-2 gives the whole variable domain GAGVSQTPSNKVTEKGKYVELRCDPISGHTALYWYRQSLGQGPEFLIYFQGTGAADDSGLPNDRFFAVRPEGSVSTLKIQRTERGDSAVYLCASSLSAGYGYTFGSGTRLTVV.

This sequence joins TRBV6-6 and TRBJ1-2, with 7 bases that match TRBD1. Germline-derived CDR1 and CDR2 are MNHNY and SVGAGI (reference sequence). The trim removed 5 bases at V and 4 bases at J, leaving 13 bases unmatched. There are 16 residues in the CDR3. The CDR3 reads CASSTSGTARGYGYTF. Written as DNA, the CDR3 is TGTGCCAGCAGTACATCCGGGACAGCTCGCGGCTATGGCTACACCTTC.

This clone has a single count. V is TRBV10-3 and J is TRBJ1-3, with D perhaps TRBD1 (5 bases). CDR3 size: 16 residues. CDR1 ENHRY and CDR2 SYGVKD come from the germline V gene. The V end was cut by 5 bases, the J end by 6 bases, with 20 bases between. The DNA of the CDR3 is TGTGCCATCAGTCGGGACCCTCAGGGTAGCGAAAACACCATATATTTT. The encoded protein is CAISRDPQGSENTIYF.

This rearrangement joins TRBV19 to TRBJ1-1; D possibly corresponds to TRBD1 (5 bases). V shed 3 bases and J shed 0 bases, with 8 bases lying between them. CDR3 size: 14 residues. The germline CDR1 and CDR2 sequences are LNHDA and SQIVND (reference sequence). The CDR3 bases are TGTGCCAGTAGTATGGGACTCATGAACACTGAAGCTTTCTTT. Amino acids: CASSMGLMNTEAFF.

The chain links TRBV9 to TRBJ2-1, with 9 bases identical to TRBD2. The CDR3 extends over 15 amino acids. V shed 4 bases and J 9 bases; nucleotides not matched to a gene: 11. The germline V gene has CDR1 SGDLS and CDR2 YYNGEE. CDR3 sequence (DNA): TGTGCCAGCAGCATCCGGGAGGGAGCGGGGGGTGAGCAGTTCTTC. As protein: CASSIREGAGGEQFF.

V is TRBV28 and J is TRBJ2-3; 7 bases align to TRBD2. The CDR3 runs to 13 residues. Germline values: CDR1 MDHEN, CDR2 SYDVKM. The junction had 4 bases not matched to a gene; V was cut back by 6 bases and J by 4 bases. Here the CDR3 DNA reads TGTGCCAGCAGGAGCGGGGCCGCAGATACGCAGTATTTT. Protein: CASRSGAADTQYF.

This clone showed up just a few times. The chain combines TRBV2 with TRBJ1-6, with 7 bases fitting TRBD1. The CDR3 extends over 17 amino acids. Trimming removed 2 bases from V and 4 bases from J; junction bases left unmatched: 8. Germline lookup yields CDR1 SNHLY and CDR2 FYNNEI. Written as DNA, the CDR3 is TGTGCCAGCAGTGAACAGCCGGGACAGTCGTATAATTCACCCCTCCACTTT. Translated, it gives CASSEQPGQSYNSPLHF. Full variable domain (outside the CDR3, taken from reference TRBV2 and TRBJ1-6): EPEVTQTPSHQVTQMGQEVILRCVPISNHLYFYWYRQILGQKVEFLVSFYNNEISEKSEIFDDQFSVERPDGSNFTLKIRSTKLEDSAMYFCASSEQPGQSYNSPLHFGNGTRLTVT.

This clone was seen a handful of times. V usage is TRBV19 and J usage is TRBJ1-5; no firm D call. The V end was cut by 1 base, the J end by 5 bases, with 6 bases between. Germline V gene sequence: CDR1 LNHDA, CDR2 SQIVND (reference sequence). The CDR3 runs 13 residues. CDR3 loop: CASSIGFDQPQHF. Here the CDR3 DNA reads TGTGCCAGTAGTATAGGGTTCGATCAGCCCCAGCATTTT.

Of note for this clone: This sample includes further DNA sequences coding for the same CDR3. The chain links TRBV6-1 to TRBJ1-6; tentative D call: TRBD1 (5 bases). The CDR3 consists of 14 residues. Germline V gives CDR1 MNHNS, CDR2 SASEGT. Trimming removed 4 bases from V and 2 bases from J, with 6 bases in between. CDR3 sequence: CASSAGPYNSPLHF. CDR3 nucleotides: TGTGCCAGCAGTGCAGGGCCCTATAATTCACCCCTCCACTTT.

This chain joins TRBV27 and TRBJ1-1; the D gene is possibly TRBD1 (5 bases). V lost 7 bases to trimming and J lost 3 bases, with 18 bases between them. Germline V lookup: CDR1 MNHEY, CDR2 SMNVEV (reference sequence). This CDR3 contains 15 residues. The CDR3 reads CASTRWGVGDTEAFF. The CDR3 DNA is TGTGCCAGCACCCGGTGGGGGGTCGGGGACACTGAAGCTTTCTTT.

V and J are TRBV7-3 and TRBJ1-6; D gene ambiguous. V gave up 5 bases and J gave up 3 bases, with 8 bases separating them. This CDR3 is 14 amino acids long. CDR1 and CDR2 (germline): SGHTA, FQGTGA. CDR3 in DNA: TGTGCCAGCAGCCGAGACGGCTATAATTCACCCCTCCACTTT. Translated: CASSRDGYNSPLHF.

CDR3 DNA sequence: TGTGCCAGCAGCTTAGCGTCGAGAGGGGGCCATCAGCCCCAGCATTTT. Protein: CASSLASRGGHQPQHF. This chain connects TRBV7-9 to TRBJ1-5; TRBD1 matches 7 bases. The V segment lost 0 bases and the J segment 5 bases; nucleotides outside the gene matches: 7. This CDR3 is built from 16 residues. CDR1 and CDR2 from the germline V gene are SEHNR and FQNEAQ (reference sequence).

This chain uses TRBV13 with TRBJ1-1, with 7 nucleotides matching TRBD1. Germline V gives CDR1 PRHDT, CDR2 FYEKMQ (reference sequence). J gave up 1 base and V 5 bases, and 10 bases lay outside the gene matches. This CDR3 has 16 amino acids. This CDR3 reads CASSIATGTANTEAFF. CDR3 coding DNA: TGTGCCAGCAGCATCGCAACCGGGACAGCGAACACTGAAGCTTTCTTT.

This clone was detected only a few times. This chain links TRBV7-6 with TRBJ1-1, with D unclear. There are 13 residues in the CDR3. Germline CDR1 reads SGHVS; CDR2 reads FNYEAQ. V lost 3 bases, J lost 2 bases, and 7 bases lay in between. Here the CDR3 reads CASSFLRNTEAFF. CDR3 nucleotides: TGTGCCAGCAGCTTCTTACGAAACACTGAAGCTTTCTTT.

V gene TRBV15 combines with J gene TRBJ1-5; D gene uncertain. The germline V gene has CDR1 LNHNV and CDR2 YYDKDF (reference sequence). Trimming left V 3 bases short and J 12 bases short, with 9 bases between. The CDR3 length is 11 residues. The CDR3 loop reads CATSSDILQHF. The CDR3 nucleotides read TGTGCCACCAGCAGCGACATCCTCCAGCATTTT.

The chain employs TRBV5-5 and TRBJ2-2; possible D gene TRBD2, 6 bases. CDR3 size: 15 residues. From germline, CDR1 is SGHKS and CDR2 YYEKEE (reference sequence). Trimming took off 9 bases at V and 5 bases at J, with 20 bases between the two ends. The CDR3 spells CAMKTSPGTTGELFF. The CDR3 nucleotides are TGTGCCATGAAGACCAGCCCAGGGACTACCGGGGAGCTGTTTTTT.

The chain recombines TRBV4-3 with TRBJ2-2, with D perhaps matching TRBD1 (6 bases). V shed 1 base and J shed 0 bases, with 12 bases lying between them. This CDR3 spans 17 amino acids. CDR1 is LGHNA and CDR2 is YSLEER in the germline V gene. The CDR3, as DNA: TGCGCCAGCAGCCAAGGTCATAGGGGGACGAACACCGGGGAGCTGTTTTTT. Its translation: CASSQGHRGTNTGELFF.

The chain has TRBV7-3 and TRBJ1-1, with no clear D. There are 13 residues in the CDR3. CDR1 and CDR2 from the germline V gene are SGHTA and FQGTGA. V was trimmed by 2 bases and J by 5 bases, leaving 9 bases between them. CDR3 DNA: TGTGCCAGCAGCTTAGGGTTAAAAACTGAAGCTTTCTTT. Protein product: CASSLGLKTEAFF.